One and the same sample provided the 7 T cell receptor beta chains below, sequenced in a study of blood T cell repertoires in COVID-19. Assay: immunoSEQ multiplex PCR; the TCRdb copy retains only in-frame clones and omits some. This table has fewer than 200,000 clones, around 93% appearing once. Sequencing was carried out using peripheral blood. The receptors here all came from a woman aged 50 to 60 with acute or convalescent COVID-19.

The rearrangement uses TRBV30 and TRBJ1-1, with no clear D. V lost 3 bases and J lost 8, with 16 bases in between. Germline V CDR1 and CDR2: GTSNPN, SVGIG (reference sequence). This CDR3 has 13 residues. This CDR3 reads CAWSPSGYREAFF. The CDR3 DNA reads as TGTGCCTGGAGCCCGTCGGGTTATAGGGAAGCTTTCTTT.

J is TRBJ2-1 and V is TRBV28; 11 bases fit TRBD1. Germline V lookup: CDR1 MDHEN, CDR2 SYDVKM. CDR3 length: 14 residues. Trimming cost V 8 bases and J 3 bases; bases outside gene matches: 3. As DNA, the CDR3 is TGTGCCAGCTGGGACAGGGGGTTCTACAATGAGCAGTTCTTC. The encoded protein is CASWDRGFYNEQFF. The whole variable domain, filled in from reference TRBV28 and TRBJ2-1, reads DVKVTQSSRYLVKRTGEKVFLECVQDMDHENMFWYRQDPGLGLRLIYFSYDVKMKEKGDIPEGYSVSREKKERFSLILESASTNQTSMYLCASWDRGFYNEQFFGPGTRLTVL.

The V call is TRBV11-3, the J call TRBJ2-7, with 8 bases identical to TRBD2. The germline V gene has CDR1 SGHNT and CDR2 YENEEA. The CDR3 length is 17 residues. V lost 1 base and J lost 0; bases outside the gene matches: 8. The CDR3 reads CASSLVSAGGHSYEQYF. The DNA for the CDR3 is TGTGCCAGCAGCTTAGTTTCCGCGGGGGGCCACTCCTACGAGCAGTACTTC.

The chain couples TRBV27 to TRBJ1-1; no firm D call. Deletions cut 0 bases from V and 4 bases from J, with 12 bases between. CDR3 length equals 15 residues. Per the germline V gene, CDR1 is MNHEY and CDR2 is SMNVEV (reference sequence). CDR3: CASSLSGSRSTEAFF. As DNA, the CDR3 is TGTGCCAGCAGTTTATCGGGGAGCCGGTCCACTGAAGCTTTCTTT.

The rearrangement uses TRBV27 and TRBJ1-1, with a tentative D call TRBD1 (5 bases). CDR1 MNHEY and CDR2 SMNVEV come from the germline V gene (reference sequence). The CDR3 is 15 residues long. Trimming stripped 6 bases from V and 3 bases from J, with 17 bases between. The CDR3 DNA is TGTGCCAGCAGCCGAGACAGCTTGCGATACACTGAAGCTTTCTTT. Encoded protein: CASSRDSLRYTEAFF.

The rearrangement uses TRBV3-1 (or the pseudogene TRBV3-2) and TRBJ2-7; TRBD2 matches 11 bases. This CDR3 has 14 amino acids. Trimming cost V 9 bases and J 6 bases; bases outside gene matches: 10. Germline CDR1 LGHDT, CDR2 YNNKEL (reference sequence). For the CDR3, the DNA is TGTGCCAGTTCCAATAGCGGGGGGGCTTTCGAGCAGTACTTC. Amino acid sequence: CASSNSGGAFEQYF.

The genes are TRBV7-2 and TRBJ1-2; 7 bases agree with TRBD1. CDR1 is SGHTA and CDR2 is FQGNSA in the germline V gene. V shed 4 bases, J shed 6 bases, and the junction held 8 bases outside the gene matches. The CDR3 runs 14 residues. The DNA of the CDR3 is TGTGCCAGCAGCTCGGCGACAGGGTTGAATGGCTACACCTTC. Translation: CASSSATGLNGYTF.